This record concerns one T cell receptor (beta chain) sequence. This entry comes from a study of shared clonotypes between healthy human individuals. V shed 4 bases, J shed 0 bases, and the junction held 9 bases outside the gene matches. The CDR3 is 17 residues long. The germline CDR1 and CDR2 sequences are MNHNS and SASEGT. All donors were healthy HIV-negative adults lacking recent acute infections or vaccinations. Each CD8 memory set brought CD45RO+ cells together with CCR7-negative CD45RA+ TemRA cells. Method: immunoSEQ multiplex PCR; TCRdb's copy keeps in-frame clones and lacks some. Among hundreds of thousands of clones listed, 90% to 98% were seen once.

This receptor was obtained from a man aged 30-40 years in good health. What was sequenced was memory CD8+ T cells sorted from blood. Subset described: CD45RO+ cells pooled with CCR7-negative TemRA cells. The chain has TRBV6-1 and TRBJ1-1; TRBD1 aligns across 9 bases. CDR3 sequence: CASSVVGTGRLNTEAFF. CDR3 sequence (DNA): TGTGCCAGCAGTGTGGTCGGGACAGGGCGACTGAACACTGAAGCTTTCTTT.